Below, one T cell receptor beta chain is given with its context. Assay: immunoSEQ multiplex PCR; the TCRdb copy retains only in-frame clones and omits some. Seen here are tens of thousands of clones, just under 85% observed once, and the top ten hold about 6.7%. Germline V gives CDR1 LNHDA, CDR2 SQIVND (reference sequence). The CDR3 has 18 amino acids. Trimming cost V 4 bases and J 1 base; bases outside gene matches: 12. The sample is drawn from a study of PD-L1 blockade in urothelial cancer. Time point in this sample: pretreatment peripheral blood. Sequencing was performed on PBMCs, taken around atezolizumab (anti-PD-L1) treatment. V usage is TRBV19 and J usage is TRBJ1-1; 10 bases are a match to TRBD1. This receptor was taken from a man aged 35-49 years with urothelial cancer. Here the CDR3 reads CASSRLSEGQGSNTEAFF. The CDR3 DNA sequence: TGTGCCAGTAGTAGACTCTCTGAGGGACAGGGGTCGAACACTGAAGCTTTCTTT.